This T cell receptor (beta chain) is drawn from a study of CD8+CD57+ T cells in acquired aplastic anemia. The wider study: The average for DNA from sorted CD4+ and CD8+ cells was roughly 3 ug.

The use of genomic DNA as template underpinned the TCR beta VDJ and CDR3 profiling. TCRdb called the reads again in MiXCR, with one record for every CDR3 protein. This sample has 150,000 to 200,000 distinct CDR3 sequences; about 64% occur once, and the top ten carry roughly 50%. V gave up 3 bases and J gave up 4 bases; unmatched junction bases: 8. This CDR3 has 15 residues. Germline V gene lookup returns CDR1 SGHRS and CDR2 YFSETQ. The sample comprised sorted CD4+, CD8+, or CD8+CD57+ T cells (not recorded which) from PBMCs. The TCR sequence derives from a human donor with severe aplastic anemia or a healthy control (not recorded which). This rearrangement joins TRBV5-1 to TRBJ2-7; 9 nucleotides agree with TRBD1. Here the CDR3 reads CASSSSTGGAYEQYF. As DNA, the CDR3 is TGCGCCAGCAGCTCCTCCACAGGGGGCGCTTACGAGCAGTACTTC.